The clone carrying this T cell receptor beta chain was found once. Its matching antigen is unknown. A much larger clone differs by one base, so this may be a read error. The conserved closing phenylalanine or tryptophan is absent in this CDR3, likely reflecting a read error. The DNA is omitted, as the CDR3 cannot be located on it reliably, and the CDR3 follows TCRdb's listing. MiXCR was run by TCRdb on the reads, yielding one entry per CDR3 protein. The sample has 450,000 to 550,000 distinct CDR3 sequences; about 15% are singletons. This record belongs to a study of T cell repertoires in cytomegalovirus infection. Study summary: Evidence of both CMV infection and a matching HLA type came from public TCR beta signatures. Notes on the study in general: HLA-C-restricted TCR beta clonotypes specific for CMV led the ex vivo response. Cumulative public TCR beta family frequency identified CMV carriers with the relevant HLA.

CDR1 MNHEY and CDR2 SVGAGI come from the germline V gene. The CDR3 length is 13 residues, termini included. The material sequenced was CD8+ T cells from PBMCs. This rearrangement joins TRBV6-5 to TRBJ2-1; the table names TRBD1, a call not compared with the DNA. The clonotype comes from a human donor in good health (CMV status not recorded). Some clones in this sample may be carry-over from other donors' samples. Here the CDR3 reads CASSLGQASLPIL.